Following are 18 T cell receptor beta chains from one sample sequenced in a study of blood T cell repertoires in COVID-19. Measured with immunoSEQ multiplex PCR; TCRdb has only the in-frame clones, and not every one. The profile shows about 90,000 clones, about 80% of them singletons. Material: peripheral blood. Source of these receptors: a woman in her sixties or seventies with acute or convalescent COVID-19.

Points on this clone: This specimen includes other DNA sequences encoding the same CDR3. The chain is built from TRBV12-3 or TRBV12-4 and TRBJ2-2; the D is unclear. The CDR3 is 12 residues long. V was shortened by 8 bases and J by 1 base, with 5 bases between the two germline ends. The CDR3 sequence is CASGQNTGELFF. The DNA for the CDR3 is TGTGCCAGCGGGCAGAACACCGGGGAGCTGTTTTTT.

The J gene is TRBJ2-5, the V gene TRBV15, with a possible D match to TRBD1 (6 bases). Trimming shortened V by 3 bases and J by 2 bases, and 13 bases separated the two germline ends. The CDR3 contains 15 residues. Per germline, CDR1 LNHNV and CDR2 YYDKDF (reference sequence). The CDR3 DNA reads as TGTGCCACCAGCAGGGACAGACTGAATCAAGAGACCCAGTACTTC. Translated: CATSRDRLNQETQYF.

This sequence joins TRBV18 and TRBJ2-3, with a tentative D call TRBD1 (6 bases). The CDR3 length is 12 residues. The V end was cut by 4 bases, the J end by 5 bases, with 7 bases between. Germline V gives CDR1 KGHSH, CDR2 LQKENI. In DNA form, the CDR3 reads TGTGCCAGCTCACGAGGGGGAGATACGCAGTATTTT. It is translated as CASSRGGDTQYF. The full variable domain, its missing parts supplied by reference TRBV18 and TRBJ2-3, is NAGVMQNPRHLVRRRGQEARLRCSPMKGHSHVYWYRQLPEEGLKFMVYLQKENIIDESGMPKERFSAEFPKEGPSILRIQQVVRGDSAAYFCASSRGGDTQYFGPGTRLTVL.

The gene calls are TRBV4-1 and TRBJ2-2; no reliable D call. This CDR3 comprises 12 residues. Trimming pared 0 bases from V and 9 bases from J, leaving 5 bases between. Germline loops: CDR1 MGHRA, CDR2 YSYEKL. CDR3 coding DNA: TGCGCCAGCAGCCAAGATAGCTGGGAGCTGTTTTTT. As protein: CASSQDSWELFF.

This chain uses TRBV19 with TRBJ2-3, with 10 bases that match TRBD2. CDR3 length: 16 residues. Germline-derived CDR1 and CDR2 are LNHDA and SQIVND (reference sequence). With V trimmed by 7 bases and J by 6 bases, 13 bases remained unmatched. The CDR3 DNA reads as TGTGCCAGTACCGATGGGGCTAGCGGGAGTAAGGATACGCAGTATTTT. Its protein is CASTDGASGSKDTQYF.

This rearrangement joins TRBV6-1 to TRBJ2-3; 8 bases match TRBD2. Germline V lookup: CDR1 MNHNS, CDR2 SASEGT. V shed 2 bases and J 7 bases; nucleotides not matched to a gene: 14. The CDR3 is made up of 17 amino acids. The CDR3 here is CASSEWASSGRSNTQYF. The CDR3 DNA follows: TGTGCCAGCAGTGAATGGGCGTCTAGCGGGCGAAGTAATACGCAGTATTTT.

This CDR3 is CASSDRVTDTQYF. The CDR3 DNA sequence: TGTGCCAGCAGCGACAGGGTCACAGATACGCAGTATTTT. The rearrangement joins TRBV7-3 to TRBJ2-3; 7 nucleotides align to TRBD1. This CDR3 is built from 13 residues. Germline-derived CDR1 and CDR2 are SGHTA and FQGTGA. The ends lost 5 bases at V and 2 bases at J; junction bases unmatched: 1. The full variable domain, in which reference TRBV7-3 and TRBJ2-3 provide the parts outside the CDR3, is GAGVSQTPSNKVTEKGKYVELRCDPISGHTALYWYRQSLGQGPEFLIYFQGTGAADDSGLPNDRFFAVRPEGSVSTLKIQRTERGDSAVYLCASSDRVTDTQYFGPGTRLTVL.

The chain combines TRBV28 with TRBJ1-2, with D possibly TRBD1 on 6 matching bases. The germline V gene has CDR1 MDHEN and CDR2 SYDVKM. The CDR3 length is 11 residues. Trimming removed 6 bases at V and 7 bases at J, with 9 bases between. The CDR3 coding sequence is TGTGCCAGCAGACACAGGGCTGGCTACACCTTC. Its translation is CASRHRAGYTF.

V gene TRBV27 combines with J gene TRBJ2-5; D might be TRBD1 (5 bases). Germline lookup yields CDR1 MNHEY and CDR2 SMNVEV (reference sequence). This CDR3 region has 16 residues. The V gene lost 5 bases and the J gene lost 1 base, with 17 bases spanning the gap. The CDR3 here is CASSRDARVGQETQYF. The CDR3 DNA follows: TGTGCCAGCAGTCGAGATGCCAGGGTAGGCCAAGAGACCCAGTACTTC.

The chain recombines TRBV10-3 with TRBJ2-6; D is possibly TRBD2 (5 bases). V was trimmed by 7 bases and J by 3 bases, leaving 16 bases between them. In germline, CDR1 is ENHRY, CDR2 SYGVKD. The CDR3 loop spans 16 amino acids. The CDR3 region is CAINRGPFVGANVLTF. As DNA, the CDR3 is TGTGCCATCAATCGGGGTCCTTTTGTTGGGGCCAACGTCCTGACTTTC.

V is TRBV7-3 and J is TRBJ1-3, with 8 bases identical to TRBD1. Trimming at V came to 5 bases and at J to 4 bases, leaving 1 base not matched to a gene. The length of the CDR3 is 13 residues. The germline gives CDR1 SGHTA, CDR2 FQGTGA. The CDR3 region is CASSQGAGNTIYF. The CDR3 bases are TGTGCCAGCAGCCAGGGGGCGGGAAACACCATATATTTT.

This rearrangement joins TRBV6-1 to TRBJ1-2; no clear D. V was shortened by 1 base and J by 6 bases, with 9 bases between the two germline ends. This CDR3 is 13 amino acids long. Germline values: CDR1 MNHNS, CDR2 SASEGT. This CDR3 is CASSEGVSDGYTF. As DNA, the CDR3 is TGTGCCAGCAGTGAAGGAGTATCTGATGGCTACACCTTC.

This chain uses TRBV6-5 with TRBJ1-2; tentatively, D is TRBD1 (6 bases). The CDR3 spans 14 residues. The germline CDR1 and CDR2 sequences are MNHEY and SVGAGI. The germline V and J ends were trimmed by 6 bases and 3 bases, with 14 bases remaining between them. The CDR3 DNA follows: TGTGCCAGCAGAGTCAGGGGACCGGACTATGGCTACACCTTC. Translation gives CASRVRGPDYGYTF.

The chain has TRBV6-1 and TRBJ2-2, with TRBD2 matching 11 bases. The ends lost 11 bases at V and 6 bases at J; junction bases unmatched: 8. Germline V gene data show CDR1 as MNHNS and CDR2 as SASEGT. There are 14 residues in the CDR3. The CDR3 loop reads CAAAGLAESGELFF. The CDR3 DNA sequence: TGTGCCGCCGCGGGACTAGCGGAGTCCGGGGAGCTGTTTTTT.

This clone was observed a single time. The chain has TRBV9 and TRBJ2-1; 9 bases are shared with TRBD2. This CDR3 comprises 16 residues. Trimming at V came to 2 bases and at J to 5 bases, leaving 8 bases not matched to a gene. From germline, CDR1 is SGDLS and CDR2 YYNGEE. The CDR3 DNA reads TGTGCCAGCAGCGTCTCCGGGACTAGCAGGCACAATGAGCAGTTCTTC. It is translated as CASSVSGTSRHNEQFF.

In this sample, this clone turned up once. V usage is TRBV24-1 and J usage is TRBJ2-5; 7 bases are a match to TRBD1. J lost 4 bases, V lost 9 bases, and 4 bases had no gene match. Germline values: CDR1 KGHDR, CDR2 SFDVKD. This CDR3 spans 12 amino acids. This chain's CDR3 is CATGQESETQYF. The CDR3 DNA sequence: TGTGCCACCGGACAGGAGTCAGAGACCCAGTACTTC.

The chain couples TRBV5-1 to TRBJ2-1; perhaps TRBD2 as D (5 bases). The CDR3 sequence is 15 residues long. Trimming shortened V by 1 base and J by 8 bases, and 16 bases separated the two germline ends. Germline CDR1 reads SGHRS; CDR2 reads YFSETQ. CDR3: CASSLSGFLFDEQFF. The DNA of the CDR3 is TGCGCCAGCAGCTTGTCGGGGTTTCTCTTCGATGAGCAGTTCTTC.

The chain combines TRBV5-3 with TRBJ2-7; D gene unclear. TRBV5-3 is an open reading frame whose function is uncertain. V lost 4 bases and J lost 3, with 14 bases in between. The CDR3 runs 14 residues. The CDR3 spells CARSAPVRFYEQYF. The CDR3 DNA follows: TGTGCCAGAAGCGCCCCGGTCCGCTTCTACGAGCAGTACTTC.